This T cell receptor beta chain was profiled in a study of T-cell reconstitution after alpha-beta-depleted transplantation in children. Preparation of the TCRbeta library used unique molecular identifiers. TCRdb reprocessed the PCR reads with MiXCR, giving one entry per CDR3 protein. Among about 590,000 distinct CDR3 sequences listed, over 10% were seen once. Study conclusions and caveats: Newly produced T cells mostly accounted for T-cell counts and diversity one year post-transplant.

Trimming shortened V by 4 bases and J by 6 bases, and 4 bases separated the two germline ends. The CDR3 spans 10 residues. Germline assignment: CDR1 MNHEY and CDR2 SMNVEV (reference sequence). This clonotype was recorded at least ten times. Its antigen is as yet unknown. This TCR came from a male patient under 18 who had a stem cell transplant for acute myeloid leukemia, so the T cells may come from the graft donor. The sample in question was PBMCs, mostly from graft donor cells, obtained 360 days after TCRalphabeta/CD19-depleted stem cell transplant. This rearrangement joins TRBV27 to TRBJ2-7; D ambiguous. The CDR3: CASSSAEQYF. The CDR3 nucleotides read TGTGCCAGCAGTTCTGCCGAGCAGTACTTC.